This TCR beta chain is drawn from a study of T cell clonotyping in hematopoietic cell transplantation (dated by TCRdb to the early 2020s). For context, the study as a whole: In the study, 135 blood samples were gathered from 35 consecutive transplant recipients and their related donors. Recruitment of patients was conducted between late 2015 and 2017, and follow-up was continued until late 2020 or death.

Looking up the germline V gene yields CDR1 SNHLY and CDR2 FYNNEI. Including cysteine and phenylalanine, the CDR3 has 14 amino acids. The CDR3 DNA has 42 bases and is translated from base 1. V drops 6 bases and J drops 8 bases, leaving 19 bases in between. Overall study outcomes, separate from this receptor: Inverse Simpson Index values from donors and from recipients before transplant predicted broader TCR repertoire diversity after transplant. The sample size was limited and the cells went unsorted, which meant the CD4 and CD8 repertoire contributions could not be told apart. After transplant, TCR diversity in recipients dropped, and pathologically expanded clonotypes climbed progressively between day 30 and day 180. Recipient repertoires showed only a small fraction of overlap with donor repertoires, and over 95% appeared de novo at the given depth.

The time point label of this sample denotes: 30 days after allo-HCT. Blood from recipients was drawn roughly 28 days before transplant, then again at days 30, 100 and 180 after transplant. Using Nuclei Lysis Solution, genomic DNA was extracted from unfractionated peripheral blood mononuclear cells that were either fresh or cryopreserved. On this clone: There is no known antigen for this receptor. No much larger clone is present one base from it, and per-base qualities are unavailable.

With the immunoSEQ assay, which is a bias-controlled multiplex PCR relying on V- and J-specific primers, TCR beta CDR3 regions were amplified from genomic DNA. In a second PCR step, the CDR3 amplicons were tagged with a proprietary barcode plus Illumina adapter sequences. CDR3 libraries were sequenced on an Illumina MiSeq instrument. On the authors' methods: Export and quality control were handled in immunoSEQ Analyzer 3.0, while downstream analyses relied on R Bioconductor and Immunarch. Repertoire metrics were calculated using only productive rearrangements within the normalized downsampled data set. Pathologically expanded clonotypes were defined as those larger than 5 templates in the normalized cohort. Repertoire diversity was measured with the Inverse Simpson Index. To capture all clonotypes, CMV-specificity analyses were performed on the non-normalized data set. Here the immuneACCESS table is served through TCRdb, limited to in-frame sequences with V and J called. Missing clones are a known gap in these copies; in checked studies unresolved V genes cover under half, and the rest lacks a known reason. The V and J calls and clone size were taken over from that table, and D and trimming were inferred from the DNA. Within this sample are approximately 11,000 clones, with roughly half of them counted one time only. 8.5% of the sample lies in the top ten.

The chain employs TRBV2 and TRBJ1-2, with TRBD1 tentatively as D gene (5 bases match). The input for sequencing was PBMCs, taken 30 days after allogeneic stem cell transplant. The receptor comes from a male patient aged 45-60 years who had an allogeneic stem cell transplant from an unrelated donor, so the T cells may come from the graft donor. Some clones in this sample may be carry-over from other donors' samples. The CDR3 is CASRGRSGVKGYTF. The nucleotide sequence is TGTGCCAGCAGGGGGCGAAGCGGAGTTAAGGGCTACACCTTC.